This entry lists 15 T cell receptor beta chains sequenced from one sample in a study of PD-L1 blockade in urothelial cancer. The protocol was immunoSEQ multiplex PCR, while the TCRdb copy is restricted to in-frame clones and leaves out a portion. The top ten clones hold around an eighth of a sample with tens of thousands of clones, about 84% of them seen once. The time point is: pretreatment peripheral blood. The source material was PBMCs, sampled around atezolizumab (anti-PD-L1) treatment. Receptor source: a man in his 60s with urothelial cancer.

The gene calls are TRBV25-1 and TRBJ1-3; 7 bases are shared with TRBD1. This CDR3 region has 15 residues. Trimming took 6 bases from V and 0 from J; bases not matched to a gene: 5. Germline-derived CDR1 and CDR2 are MGHDK and SYGVNS. The CDR3 bases are TGTGCCAGCAGCCGGGACAGACACTCTGGAAACACCATATATTTT. Amino acids: CASSRDRHSGNTIYF. The full variable domain, with the rest looked up from reference TRBV25-1 and TRBJ1-3, is EADIYQTPRYLVIGTGKKITLECSQTMGHDKMYWYQQDPGMELHLIHYSYGVNSTEKGDLSSESTVSRIRTEHFPLTLESARPSHTSQYLCASSRDRHSGNTIYFGEGSWLTVV.

The rearrangement uses TRBV11-2 and TRBJ2-5; D gene ambiguous. Per germline, CDR1 SGHAT and CDR2 FQNNGV. The CDR3 sequence is 11 residues long. V was clipped by 2 bases and J by 4 bases, with 2 bases between them. The CDR3 protein is CASSLRETQYF. The CDR3 DNA is TGTGCCAGCAGCTTACGAGAGACCCAGTACTTC. The full variable domain, with the rest looked up from reference TRBV11-2 and TRBJ2-5, is EAGVAQSPRYKIIEKRQSVAFWCNPISGHATLYWYQQILGQGPKLLIQFQNNGVVDDSQLPKDRFSAERLKGVDSTLKIQPAKLEDSAVYLCASSLRETQYFGPGTRLLVL.

The J gene is TRBJ2-7, the V gene TRBV5-4; D call uncertain. The CDR3 length is 12 residues. Germline loops: CDR1 SGHNT, CDR2 YYREEE (reference sequence). Trimming left V 5 bases short and J 4 bases short, with 10 bases between. The CDR3 nucleotides read TGTGCCAGCAGTTGGGTCGGGTACGAGCAGTACTTC. Protein: CASSWVGYEQYF.

A remark on this clone: Sequence at one end of the junction differs from germline and may be a read error. The rearrangement joins TRBV5-8 to TRBJ2-5; 7 positions agree with TRBD1. The CDR3 totals 15 residues. CDR1 SGHTS and CDR2 YDEGEE come from the germline V gene. Here the CDR3 DNA reads TGTGCCAGCAGCTTCACAGGGGCCCTGCAAGGGACCCAGTACTTC. Its protein is CASSFTGALQGTQYF.

The count of this clone is one. The V and J genes are TRBV2 and TRBJ2-7; D unclear. The CDR3 consists of 13 residues. Trimming pared 4 bases from V and 4 bases from J, leaving 11 bases between. Germline V gene data show CDR1 as SNHLY and CDR2 as FYNNEI. The CDR3 DNA reads TGTGCCAGCAGTGGTCAGCTGAGGTACGAGCAGTACTTC. The encoded protein is CASSGQLRYEQYF.

This sequence joins TRBV9 and TRBJ1-2, with 8 positions matching TRBD1. Germline CDR1 reads SGDLS; CDR2 reads YYNGEE. The CDR3 sequence is 16 residues long. V lost 0 bases and J lost 8; bases outside the gene matches: 12. In DNA, the CDR3 is TGTGCCAGCAGCGTAGCTCAAGGGCAGGGGGCGGGAGGCTACACCTTC. Protein: CASSVAQGQGAGGYTF.

This clone showed up many times. The chain employs TRBV5-4 and TRBJ2-2; D may be TRBD1 (6 bases). V was clipped by 2 bases and J by 4 bases, with 12 bases between them. Germline V lookup: CDR1 SGHNT, CDR2 YYREEE (reference sequence). This CDR3 region has 15 residues. CDR3 nucleotides: TGTGCCAGCAGCTTACAGGGAATTGGCACCGGGGAGCTGTTTTTT. This encodes CASSLQGIGTGELFF.

The sample holds a few counts of this clone. The CDR3 loop is CSGGLAREQFF. In nucleotides, the CDR3 is TGCAGCGGGGGCCTTGCCCGTGAGCAGTTCTTC. The J gene is TRBJ2-1, the V gene TRBV29-1; perhaps TRBD1 as D (5 bases). Germline assignment: CDR1 SQVTM and CDR2 ANQGSEA. The V end lost 7 bases, the J end lost 9 bases, and 13 bases lay between the germline ends. This CDR3 is built from 11 residues.

This clone was counted once. The chain is built from TRBV7-9 and TRBJ1-3; D is unresolved. The ends were cut back, 4 bases at V and 8 bases at J, with 9 bases in the middle. From germline, CDR1 is SEHNR and CDR2 FQNEAQ (reference sequence). There are 12 residues in the CDR3. The CDR3, as DNA: TGTGCCAGCAGCTCCTTGGGAGACACCATATATTTT. Amino acid sequence: CASSSLGDTIYF.

This chain uses TRBV10-3 with TRBJ2-7; D gene uncertain. The CDR3 is 14 residues long. The germline CDR1 and CDR2 sequences are ENHRY and SYGVKD. V was shortened by 3 bases and J by 3 bases, with 12 bases between the two germline ends. CDR3 sequence (DNA): TGTGCCATCAGTGATGTCACGAGCTACTACGAGCAGTACTTC. Its translation: CAISDVTSYYEQYF.

The rearrangement joins TRBV28 to TRBJ1-4; the D gene is possibly TRBD1 (5 bases). Germline CDR1 and CDR2: MDHEN and SYDVKM. The CDR3 contains 15 residues. V lost 6 bases to trimming and J lost 5 bases, with 16 bases between them. Here the CDR3 DNA reads TGTGCCAGCAGCATCCCTAGGGGAGGGAATGAAAAACTGTTTTTT. Translation: CASSIPRGGNEKLFF.

The table lists this clone with a few counts. The chain joins TRBV9 to TRBJ1-3; D remains unclear. Germline loops: CDR1 SGDLS, CDR2 YYNGEE. The CDR3 runs 16 residues. The ends were cut back, 0 bases at V and 0 bases at J, with 10 bases in the middle. Written as DNA, the CDR3 is TGTGCCAGCAGCGTAGGCATGGAGAGCTCTGGAAACACCATATATTTT. This encodes CASSVGMESSGNTIYF.

V gene TRBV4-1 combines with J gene TRBJ2-5, with a tentative D call TRBD2 (6 bases). CDR1 is MGHRA and CDR2 is YSYEKL in the germline V gene. The CDR3 spans 14 residues. Trimming took off 4 bases at V and 3 bases at J, with 12 bases between the two ends. CDR3 DNA: TGCGCCAGCAGCCGCAAACTAGCAGAAGAGACCCAGTACTTC. Its protein product is CASSRKLAEETQYF.

This rearrangement joins TRBV7-9 to TRBJ2-5; a possible D gene is TRBD2 (5 bases). The germline V gene encodes CDR1 SEHNR and CDR2 FQNEAQ (reference sequence). The CDR3 spans 15 residues. V gave up 10 bases and J gave up 2 bases, with 20 bases separating them. The CDR3, as DNA: TGTGCCACCCGCGAGGGTGCGGGCGTACAAGAGACCCAGTACTTC. Its translation: CATREGAGVQETQYF.

This chain connects TRBV2 to TRBJ2-1; 9 bases match TRBD2. Germline loops: CDR1 SNHLY, CDR2 FYNNEI. V trimming: 7 bases; J trimming: 2 bases; junction bases outside the gene matches: 9. The CDR3 extends over 16 amino acids. CDR3 amino acids: CASMTSGYEAYNEQFF. The DNA of the CDR3 is TGTGCCAGCATGACTAGCGGTTACGAAGCCTACAATGAGCAGTTCTTC.